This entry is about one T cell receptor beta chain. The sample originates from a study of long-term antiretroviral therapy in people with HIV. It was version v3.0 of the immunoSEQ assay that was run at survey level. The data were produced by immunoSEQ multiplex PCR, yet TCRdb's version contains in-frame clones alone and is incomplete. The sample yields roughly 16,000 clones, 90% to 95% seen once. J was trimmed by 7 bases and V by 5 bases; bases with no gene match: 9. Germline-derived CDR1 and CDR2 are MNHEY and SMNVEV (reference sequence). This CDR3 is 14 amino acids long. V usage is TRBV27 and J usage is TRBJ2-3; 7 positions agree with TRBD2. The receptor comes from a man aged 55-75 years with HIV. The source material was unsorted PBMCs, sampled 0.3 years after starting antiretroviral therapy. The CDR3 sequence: CASSLAAAPYTQYF. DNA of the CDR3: TGTGCCAGCAGTCTAGCGGCTGCACCGTATACGCAGTATTTT.